These 2 T cell receptor beta chains originate from one sample sequenced in a study of long-term antiretroviral therapy in people with HIV. At the survey level, the v3.0 immunoSEQ assay was run. Using immunoSEQ multiplex PCR, the repertoire was profiled, and TCRdb retains in-frame clones only, with some absent. In the table there are 9,500 to 15,000 clones, roughly 80% of which are singletons. Sequences were derived from unsorted PBMCs, sampled 0.8 years before starting antiretroviral therapy. All receptors come from a middle-aged woman with HIV.

J is TRBJ1-2 and V is TRBV11-2; possibly TRBD1 for D (6 bases). This CDR3 has 14 amino acids. The germline gives CDR1 SGHAT, CDR2 FQNNGV. Trimming removed 6 bases from V and 0 bases from J, with 11 bases in between. CDR3 bases: TGTGCCAGCAGAGGACAGACCTCTAACTATGGCTACACCTTC. Protein product: CASRGQTSNYGYTF.

The chain has TRBV27 and TRBJ2-5; D is uncertain. The CDR3 covers 12 residues. Germline V gives CDR1 MNHEY, CDR2 SMNVEV (reference sequence). Between the trimmed V and J ends, which lost 5 bases and 7 bases, there was a span of 11 bases. The CDR3 spells CASSMGKRTQYF. DNA for the CDR3: TGTGCCAGCAGTATGGGGAAAAGGACCCAGTACTTC.